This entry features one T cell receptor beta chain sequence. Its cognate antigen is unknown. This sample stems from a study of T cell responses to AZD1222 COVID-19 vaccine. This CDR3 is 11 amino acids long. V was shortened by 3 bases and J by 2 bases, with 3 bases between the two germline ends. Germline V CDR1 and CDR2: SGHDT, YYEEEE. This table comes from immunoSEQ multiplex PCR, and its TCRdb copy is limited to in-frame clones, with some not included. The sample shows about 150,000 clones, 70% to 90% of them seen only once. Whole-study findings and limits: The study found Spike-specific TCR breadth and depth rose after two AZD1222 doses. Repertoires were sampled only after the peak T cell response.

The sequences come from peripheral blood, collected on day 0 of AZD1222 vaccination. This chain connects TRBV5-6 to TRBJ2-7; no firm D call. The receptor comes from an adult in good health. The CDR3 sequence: CASSSTYEQYF. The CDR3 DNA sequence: TGTGCCAGCAGCTCGACCTACGAGCAGTACTTC.